This T cell receptor (beta chain) was obtained from a study of T cells in Graves' hyperthyroidism and ophthalmopathy. Study-wide results and caveats: In the blood, most expanded thyroid clonotypes above 0.001 appeared as well.

It was RNA transcripts that yielded the amplified TCR beta CDR3 regions. In the first-round RT-PCR of the TCR CDR3, the HTBI primer set was used. TCRdb re-called the multiplex PCR reads with MiXCR, one entry per CDR3 protein. The sample holds 500,000 or so distinct CDR3 sequences, approximately 16% seen once. Of note for this clonotype: Its cognate antigen is unknown. One end of the junction fails to match germline, which may point to a read error.

This CDR3 comprises 19 residues. In germline, CDR1 is SSHAT, CDR2 FNYEAQ (reference sequence). The source is a woman in her 30s with Graves' ophthalmopathy. Sample: blood. J is TRBJ1-5 and V is TRBV7-7; no definite D call. For the CDR3, the DNA is TGTGCTAGCAGCTTAGGCCCTAAGGACGGCAAAAATAGCAATCAGCCCCAGCATTTT. This translates into CASSLGPKDGKNSNQPQHF.